This TCR beta chain was sequenced for a study of neurological immune-mediated disorders. Study-level results: None of the CDR3 amino acid sequences of expanded clones were shared across subjects, and this suggested private repertoires in all groups.

TCRdb re-called the 5' RACE reads with MiXCR, one entry per CDR3 protein. In the table there are around 94,000 distinct CDR3 sequences, 3.5% to 4% of which are singletons. V lost 2 bases and J lost 2; bases outside the gene matches: 5. The CDR3 runs to 16 residues. Germline V CDR1 and CDR2: SGHDT, YYEEEE. This clonotype has just a few counts. The antigen is not known. The chain links TRBV5-6 to TRBJ1-1; TRBD1 matches at 11 bases. This TCR was recovered from a woman aged 18-30 years with multiple sclerosis. Material for sequencing was PBMCs. CDR3 loop: CASSLPGQGANTEAFF. The CDR3 nucleotides are TGTGCCAGCAGCTTACCTGGACAGGGGGCCAACACTGAAGCTTTCTTT.